This T cell receptor (beta chain) was recorded in a study of blood T cell repertoires in COVID-19. The wider study: Some COVID-19 samples were acute and others convalescent; all came from the United States, Italy and Spain. T cells, B-cell-depleted T cells, or PBMCs provided the cDNA or gDNA that served as material.

V lost 3 bases, J lost 0 bases, and 9 bases lay in between. The V gene's germline CDR1 is LNHDA and CDR2 SQIVND (reference sequence). This CDR3 contains 15 residues. Methods used by the authors: For nucleated cells, counts were estimated from reference gene primer amplification. Produced via immunoSEQ multiplex PCR; TCRdb's table is partial and in-frame only. Clone size and V and J calls were adopted from that table, with D and trimming inferred from the DNA. The sample records about 360,000 clones, around 90% being singletons. This sequence joins TRBV19 and TRBJ1-5; D is perhaps TRBD1 (6 bases). Sequenced: peripheral blood. This sequence was found in a human donor in a cohort sampled during active COVID-19. CDR3 coding DNA: TGTGCCAGTAGTATGAGGGGGAATAGCAATCAGCCCCAGCATTTT. Its translation: CASSMRGNSNQPQHF.